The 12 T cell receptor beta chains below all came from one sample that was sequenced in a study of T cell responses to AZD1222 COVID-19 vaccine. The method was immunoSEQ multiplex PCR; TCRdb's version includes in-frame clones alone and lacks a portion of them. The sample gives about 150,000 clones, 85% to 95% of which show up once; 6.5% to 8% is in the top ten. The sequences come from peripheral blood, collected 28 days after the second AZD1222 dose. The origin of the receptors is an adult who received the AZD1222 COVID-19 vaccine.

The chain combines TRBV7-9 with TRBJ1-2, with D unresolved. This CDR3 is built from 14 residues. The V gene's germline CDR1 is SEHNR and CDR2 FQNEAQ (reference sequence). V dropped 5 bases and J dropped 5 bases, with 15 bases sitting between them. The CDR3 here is CASSRNGPQYGYTF. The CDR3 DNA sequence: TGTGCCAGCAGCCGGAACGGGCCCCAATATGGCTACACCTTC.

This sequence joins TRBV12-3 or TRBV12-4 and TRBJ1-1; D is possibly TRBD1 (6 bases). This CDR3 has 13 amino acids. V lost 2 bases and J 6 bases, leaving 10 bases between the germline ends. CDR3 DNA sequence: TGTGCCAGCAGTTTATTGGGGGCTGCTGAAGCTTTCTTT. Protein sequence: CASSLLGAAEAFF.

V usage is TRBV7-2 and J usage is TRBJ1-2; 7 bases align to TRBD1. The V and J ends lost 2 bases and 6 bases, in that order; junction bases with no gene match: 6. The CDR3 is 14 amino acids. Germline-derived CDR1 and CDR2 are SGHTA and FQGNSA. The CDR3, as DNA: TGTGCCAGCAGCTTATTGGTAGGGGGCGATGGCTACACCTTC. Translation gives CASSLLVGGDGYTF.

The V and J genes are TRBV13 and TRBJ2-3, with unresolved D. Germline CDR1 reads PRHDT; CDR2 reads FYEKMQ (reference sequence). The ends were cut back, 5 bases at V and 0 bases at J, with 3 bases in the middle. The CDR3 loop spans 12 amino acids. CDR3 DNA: TGTGCCAGCAGCATGAGCACAGATACGCAGTATTTT. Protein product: CASSMSTDTQYF.

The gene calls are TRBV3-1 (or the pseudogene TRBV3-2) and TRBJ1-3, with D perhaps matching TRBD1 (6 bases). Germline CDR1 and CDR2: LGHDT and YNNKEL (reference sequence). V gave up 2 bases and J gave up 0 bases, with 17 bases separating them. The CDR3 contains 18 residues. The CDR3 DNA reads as TGTGCCAGCAGCCAACAAGACAGGCTCTTTCGCTCTGGAAACACCATATATTTT. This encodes CASSQQDRLFRSGNTIYF.

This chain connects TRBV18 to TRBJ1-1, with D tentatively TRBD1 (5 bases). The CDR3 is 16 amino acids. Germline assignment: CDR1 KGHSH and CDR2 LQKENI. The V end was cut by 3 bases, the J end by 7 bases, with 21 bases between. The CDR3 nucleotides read TGTGCCAGCTCACCTTCCGGTGGGGACTGGCAGATTGAAGCTTTCTTT. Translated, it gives CASSPSGGDWQIEAFF.

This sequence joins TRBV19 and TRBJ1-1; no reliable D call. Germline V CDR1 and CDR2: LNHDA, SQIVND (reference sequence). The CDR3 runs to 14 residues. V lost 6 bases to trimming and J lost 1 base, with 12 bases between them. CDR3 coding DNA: TGTGCCAGTAGCCCCAGGACCGAGAACACTGAAGCTTTCTTT. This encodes CASSPRTENTEAFF.

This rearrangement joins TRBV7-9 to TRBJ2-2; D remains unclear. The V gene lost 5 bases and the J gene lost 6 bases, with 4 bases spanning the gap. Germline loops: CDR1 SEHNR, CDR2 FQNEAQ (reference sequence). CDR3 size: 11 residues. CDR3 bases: TGTGCCAGCAGCATGGCCGGGGAGCTGTTTTTT. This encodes CASSMAGELFF. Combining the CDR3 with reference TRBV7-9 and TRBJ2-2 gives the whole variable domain DTGVSQNPRHKITKRGQNVTFRCDPISEHNRLYWYRQTLGQGPEFLTYFQNEAQLEKSRLLSDRFSAERPKGSFSTLEIQRTEQGDSAMYLCASSMAGELFFGEGSRLTVL.

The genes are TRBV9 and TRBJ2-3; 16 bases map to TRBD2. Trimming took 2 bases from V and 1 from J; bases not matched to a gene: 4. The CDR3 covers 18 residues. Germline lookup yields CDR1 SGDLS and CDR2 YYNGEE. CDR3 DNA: TGTGCCAGCAGCGTGGGGACTAGCGGGGGGGCCCGCACAGATACGCAGTATTTT. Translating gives CASSVGTSGGARTDTQYF.

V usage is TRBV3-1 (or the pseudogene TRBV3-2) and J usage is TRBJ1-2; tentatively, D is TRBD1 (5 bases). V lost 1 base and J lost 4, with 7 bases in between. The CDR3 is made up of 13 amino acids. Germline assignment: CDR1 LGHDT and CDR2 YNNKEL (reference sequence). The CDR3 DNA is TGTGCCAGCAGCCAAGGGGGACTCTATGGCTACACCTTC. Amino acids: CASSQGGLYGYTF.

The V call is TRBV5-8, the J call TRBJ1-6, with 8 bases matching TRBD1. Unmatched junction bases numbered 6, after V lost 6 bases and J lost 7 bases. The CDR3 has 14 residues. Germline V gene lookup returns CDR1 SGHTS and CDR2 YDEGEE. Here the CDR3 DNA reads TGTGCCAGCAAGGTGGGGACAGGAAATTCACCCCTCCACTTT. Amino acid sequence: CASKVGTGNSPLHF.

The CDR3 reads CASSLIGTGTEAFF. The CDR3 DNA sequence: TGTGCCAGCAGTTTAATTGGGACAGGGACCGAAGCTTTCTTT. The chain couples TRBV28 to TRBJ1-1; 9 bases agree with TRBD1. Trimming removed 2 bases from V and 8 bases from J; junction bases left unmatched: 6. Germline CDR1 reads MDHEN; CDR2 reads SYDVKM. CDR3 length equals 14 residues. Full variable domain (remainder filled in from reference TRBV28 and TRBJ1-1): DVKVTQSSRYLVKRTGEKVFLECVQDMDHENMFWYRQDPGLGLRLIYFSYDVKMKEKGDIPEGYSVSREKKERFSLILESASTNQTSMYLCASSLIGTGTEAFFGQGTRLTVV.